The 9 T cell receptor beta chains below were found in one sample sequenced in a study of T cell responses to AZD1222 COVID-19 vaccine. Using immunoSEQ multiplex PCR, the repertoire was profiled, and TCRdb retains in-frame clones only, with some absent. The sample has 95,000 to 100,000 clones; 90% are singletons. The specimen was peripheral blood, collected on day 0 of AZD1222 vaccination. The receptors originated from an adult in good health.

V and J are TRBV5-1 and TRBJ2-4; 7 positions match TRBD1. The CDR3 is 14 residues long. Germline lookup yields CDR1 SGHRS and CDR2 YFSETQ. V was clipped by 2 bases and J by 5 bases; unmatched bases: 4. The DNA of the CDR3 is TGCGCCAGCAGCTTCCGGGACAGAGAAAACATTCAGTACTTC. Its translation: CASSFRDRENIQYF. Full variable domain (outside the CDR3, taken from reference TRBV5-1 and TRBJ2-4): KAGVTQTPRYLIKTRGQQVTLSCSPISGHRSVSWYQQTPGQGLQFLFEYFSETQRNKGNFPGRFSGRQFSNSRSEMNVSTLELGDSALYLCASSFRDRENIQYFGAGTRLSVL.

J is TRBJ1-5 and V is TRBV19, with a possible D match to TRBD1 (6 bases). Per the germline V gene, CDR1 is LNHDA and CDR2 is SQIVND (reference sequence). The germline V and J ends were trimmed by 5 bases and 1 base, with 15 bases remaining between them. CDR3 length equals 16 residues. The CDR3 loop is CASSPTGKRSNQPQHF. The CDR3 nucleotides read TGTGCCAGTAGTCCTACAGGGAAAAGGAGCAATCAGCCCCAGCATTTT.

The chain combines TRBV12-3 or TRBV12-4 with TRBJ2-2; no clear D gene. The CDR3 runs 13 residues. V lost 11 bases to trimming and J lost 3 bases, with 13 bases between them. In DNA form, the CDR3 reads TGTGCCTCCTCGAGAGATTACACCGGGGAGCTGTTTTTT. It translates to CASSRDYTGELFF.

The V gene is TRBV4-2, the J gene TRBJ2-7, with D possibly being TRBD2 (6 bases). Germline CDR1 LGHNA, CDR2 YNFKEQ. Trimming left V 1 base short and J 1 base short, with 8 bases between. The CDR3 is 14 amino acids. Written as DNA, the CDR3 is TGTGCCAGCAGCCAAGGGGGGACTTCCTACGAGCAGTACTTC. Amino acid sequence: CASSQGGTSYEQYF.

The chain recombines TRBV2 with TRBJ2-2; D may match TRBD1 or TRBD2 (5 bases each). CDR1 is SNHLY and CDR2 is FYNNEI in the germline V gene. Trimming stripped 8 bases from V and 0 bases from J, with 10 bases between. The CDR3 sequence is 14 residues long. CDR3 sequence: CASRDGSNTGELFF. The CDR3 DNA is TGTGCCAGCCGGGACGGATCGAACACCGGGGAGCTGTTTTTT.

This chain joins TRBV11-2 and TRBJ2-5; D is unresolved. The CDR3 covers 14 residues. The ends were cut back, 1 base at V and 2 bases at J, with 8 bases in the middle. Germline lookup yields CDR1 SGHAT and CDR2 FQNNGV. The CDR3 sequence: CASSLGSEQETQYF. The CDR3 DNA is TGTGCCAGCAGCTTAGGGAGTGAGCAAGAGACCCAGTACTTC.

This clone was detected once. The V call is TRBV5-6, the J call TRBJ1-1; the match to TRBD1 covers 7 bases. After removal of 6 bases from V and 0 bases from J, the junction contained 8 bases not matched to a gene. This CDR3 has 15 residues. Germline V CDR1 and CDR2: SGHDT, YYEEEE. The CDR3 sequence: CASIPLGGMNTEAFF. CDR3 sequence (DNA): TGTGCCAGCATCCCCTTAGGGGGCATGAACACTGAAGCTTTCTTT.

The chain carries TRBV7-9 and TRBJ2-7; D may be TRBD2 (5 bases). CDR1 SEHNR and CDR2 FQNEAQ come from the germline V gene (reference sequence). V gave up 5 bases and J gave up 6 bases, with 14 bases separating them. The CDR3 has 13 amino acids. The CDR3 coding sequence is TGTGCCAGCAGCGAGGGAAGTGGCGGCGAGCAGTACTTC. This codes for CASSEGSGGEQYF.

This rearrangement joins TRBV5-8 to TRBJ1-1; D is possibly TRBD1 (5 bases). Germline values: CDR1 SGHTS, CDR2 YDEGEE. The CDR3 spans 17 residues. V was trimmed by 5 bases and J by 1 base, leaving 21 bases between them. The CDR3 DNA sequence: TGTGCCAGCAGTAGTGGGACGGGGCAGGTTTGGAACACTGAAGCTTTCTTT. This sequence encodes CASSSGTGQVWNTEAFF.